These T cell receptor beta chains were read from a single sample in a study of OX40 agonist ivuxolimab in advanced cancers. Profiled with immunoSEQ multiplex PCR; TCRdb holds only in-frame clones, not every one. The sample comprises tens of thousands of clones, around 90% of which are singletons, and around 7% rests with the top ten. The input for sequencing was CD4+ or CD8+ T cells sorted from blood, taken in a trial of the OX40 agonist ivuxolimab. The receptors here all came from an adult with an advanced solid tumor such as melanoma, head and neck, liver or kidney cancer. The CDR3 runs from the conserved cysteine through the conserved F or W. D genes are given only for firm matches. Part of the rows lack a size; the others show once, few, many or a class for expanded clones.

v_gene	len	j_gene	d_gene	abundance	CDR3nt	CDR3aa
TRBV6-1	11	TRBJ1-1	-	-	TGTGCCAGCACTTGGGGCACTGAAGCTTTCTTT	CASTWGTEAFF
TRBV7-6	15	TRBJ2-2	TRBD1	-	TGTGCCAGCAGCCAGGGGGCGACGGCGACCGGGGAGCTGTTTTTT	CASSQGATATGELFF
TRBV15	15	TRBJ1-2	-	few	TGTGCCACCAGCAGAGATCTTGGTGACAGCTATGGCTACACCTTC	CATSRDLGDSYGYTF
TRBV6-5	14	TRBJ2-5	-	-	TGTGCCAGCAGTCCAGGGGGGAGGAGCGAGACCCAGTACTTC	CASSPGGRSETQYF
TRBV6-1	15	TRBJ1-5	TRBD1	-	TGTGCCAGCAGATCCCCGGGACAGGGATATCAGCCCCAGCATTTT	CASRSPGQGYQPQHF
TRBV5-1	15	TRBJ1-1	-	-	TGCGCCAGCAGCCGGAGCGGGGGCCCGAGCACTGAAGCTTTCTTT	CASSRSGGPSTEAFF
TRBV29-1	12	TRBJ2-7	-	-	TGCAGCGTTGCTTCAGGGCCCGGCGAGCAGTACTTC	CSVASGPGEQYF
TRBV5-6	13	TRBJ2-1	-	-	TGTGCCAGCAGTTTCTCTAGGGGGGGTGAGCAGTTCTTC	CASSFSRGGEQFF
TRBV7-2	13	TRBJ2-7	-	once	TGTGCCAGCAGCTTAGAAGGTGTGGGGGAGCAGTACTTC	CASSLEGVGEQYF
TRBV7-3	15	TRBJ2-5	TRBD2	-	TGTGCCAGCAGCTTAAGCTCGACTAGCAAAGAGACCCAGTACTTC	CASSLSSTSKETQYF
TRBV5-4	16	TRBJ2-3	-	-	TGTGCCAGCAGCGATGGCTGGAACGGCCGCACAGATACGCAGTATTTT	CASSDGWNGRTDTQYF
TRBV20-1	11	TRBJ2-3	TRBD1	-	TGCAGGGCAGACAGGGGTGATACGCAGTATTTT	CRADRGDTQYF
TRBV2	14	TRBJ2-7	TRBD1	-	TGTGCCAGCACATACGGGACAGGGGCCTACGAGCAGTACTTC	CASTYGTGAYEQYF
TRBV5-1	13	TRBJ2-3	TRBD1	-	TGCGCCAGCAGGACAGGGTCCGGAGATACGCAGTATTTT	CASRTGSGDTQYF
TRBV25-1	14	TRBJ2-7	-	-	TGTGCCAGCAGTGAATATGGGCGGGATAACGAGCAGTACTTC	CASSEYGRDNEQYF
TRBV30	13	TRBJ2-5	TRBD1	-	TGTGTCGGCCGAAAGTCAGGGGGCGAGACCCAGTACTTC	CVGRKSGGETQYF
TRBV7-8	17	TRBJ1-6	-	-	TGTGCCAGCAGCGAAGGCCGGGCAGGGCTTCGGAATTCACCCCTCCACTTT	CASSEGRAGLRNSPLHF
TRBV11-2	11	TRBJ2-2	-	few	TGTGCCAGCCGGAGCACCGGGGAGCTGTTTTTT	CASRSTGELFF
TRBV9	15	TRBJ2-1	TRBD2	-	TGTGCCAGCAGCGCGACCGGGACTAGGAACAATGAGCAGTTCTTC	CASSATGTRNNEQFF
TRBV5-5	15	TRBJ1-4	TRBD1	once	TGTGCCAGCAGCTCCCCCGACAGGGTTGGGGAAAAACTGTTTTTT	CASSSPDRVGEKLFF
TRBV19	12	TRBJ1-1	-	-	TGTGCCAGTAGGCCCGGGCGGTTCGGAGCTTTCTTT	CASRPGRFGAFF
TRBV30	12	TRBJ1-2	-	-	TGTGCCTACTTGACGGGGAACTATGGCTACACCTTC	CAYLTGNYGYTF
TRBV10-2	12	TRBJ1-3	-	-	TGCGCCAGCAAACAAAGCGGAAACACCATATATTTT	CASKQSGNTIYF
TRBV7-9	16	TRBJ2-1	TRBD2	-	TGTGCCAGCAGCTCATCCGCCCGGGGGGCCTACAATGAGCAGTTCTTC	CASSSSARGAYNEQFF
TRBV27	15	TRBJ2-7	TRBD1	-	TGTGCCAGCAGTTTATTGGCGGACAGGGTAGGCGAGCAGTACTTC	CASSLLADRVGEQYF
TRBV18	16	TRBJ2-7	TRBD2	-	TGTGCCAGCTCACCACCCGGGACTAGCGGGATATACGAGCAGTACTTC	CASSPPGTSGIYEQYF
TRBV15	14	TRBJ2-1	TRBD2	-	TGTGCCACCACTAGCGGGAGGTTTCGCAATGAGCAGTTCTTC	CATTSGRFRNEQFF
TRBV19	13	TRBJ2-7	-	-	TGTGCCAGTAGTATGAGCGGGTACTACGAGCAGTACTTC	CASSMSGYYEQYF
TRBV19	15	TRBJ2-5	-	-	TGTGCCAGTACACGGACATGGGAGATCCAAGAGACCCAGTACTTC	CASTRTWEIQETQYF
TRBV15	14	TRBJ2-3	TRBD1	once	TGTGCCACCAGCGTAGGGACAGGCACAGATACGCAGTATTTT	CATSVGTGTDTQYF
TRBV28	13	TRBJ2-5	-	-	TGTGCCAGCAGTTTATTTGTCCAAGAGACCCAGTACTTC	CASSLFVQETQYF
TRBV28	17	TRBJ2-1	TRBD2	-	TGTGCCAGCAGTTCCCCCCTCGGACTAGCGGGAGCTTTTGAGCAGTTCTTC	CASSSPLGLAGAFEQFF
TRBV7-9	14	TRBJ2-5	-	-	TGTGCCAGCAGCTCCCGATCGTACCAAGAGACCCAGTACTTC	CASSSRSYQETQYF
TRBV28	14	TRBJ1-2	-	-	TGTGCCAGCAGAACCGTGGGAGGAGGCTATGGCTACACCTTC	CASRTVGGGYGYTF
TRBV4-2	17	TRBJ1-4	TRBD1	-	TGTGCCAGCAGCCCGACGCAGGACAGGCGGTTGAATGAAAAACTGTTTTTT	CASSPTQDRRLNEKLFF
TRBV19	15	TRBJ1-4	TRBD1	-	TGTGCCAGTAGTCCATCCGGGACAGGGGTTGAAAAACTGTTTTTT	CASSPSGTGVEKLFF
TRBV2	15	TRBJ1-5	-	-	TGTGCCAGCAGTGACTACGGAAATAGCAATCAGCCCCAGCATTTT	CASSDYGNSNQPQHF
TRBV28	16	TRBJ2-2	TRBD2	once	TGTGCCAGCAGCGCACCTAGCGGCTACCTCACCGGGGAGCTGTTTTTT	CASSAPSGYLTGELFF
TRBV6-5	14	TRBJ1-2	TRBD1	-	TGTGCCAGCACCAACAGGGGGCGGAGCTATGGCTACACCTTC	CASTNRGRSYGYTF
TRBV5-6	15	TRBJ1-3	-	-	TGTGCCAGCAGCTCCCGGGTGGTTGTTTGGGACACCATATATTTT	CASSSRVVVWDTIYF
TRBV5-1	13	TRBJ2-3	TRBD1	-	TGCGCCACAAGACAGGGGCCCACAGATACGCAGTATTTT	CATRQGPTDTQYF
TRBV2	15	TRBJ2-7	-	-	TGTGCCAGCAGTGAGGCTTACGCTGGGTCCTACGAGCAGTACTTC	CASSEAYAGSYEQYF